This T cell receptor (beta chain) was sequenced during a study of long-term antiretroviral therapy in people with HIV. Assay version v3.0 of immunoSEQ was used, and it was run at survey level. The repertoire was sequenced with immunoSEQ multiplex PCR; TCRdb's copy has only in-frame clones and lacks some. The sample lists 30,000 to 40,000 clones, 75% to 90% seen once, with over 4% in the top ten. CDR1 and CDR2 from the germline V gene are LGHNA and YSLEER. V dropped 4 bases and J dropped 2 bases, with 14 bases sitting between them. The length of the CDR3 is 15 residues. This material consisted of unsorted PBMCs, taken 1.5 years after starting antiretroviral therapy. This sequence originates from a man younger than 30 with HIV. V and J are TRBV4-3 and TRBJ1-2; D gene uncertain. CDR3 loop: CASSPSSEGNYGYTF. The CDR3 DNA sequence: TGCGCCAGCAGCCCCAGTTCGGAGGGCAACTATGGCTACACCTTC.